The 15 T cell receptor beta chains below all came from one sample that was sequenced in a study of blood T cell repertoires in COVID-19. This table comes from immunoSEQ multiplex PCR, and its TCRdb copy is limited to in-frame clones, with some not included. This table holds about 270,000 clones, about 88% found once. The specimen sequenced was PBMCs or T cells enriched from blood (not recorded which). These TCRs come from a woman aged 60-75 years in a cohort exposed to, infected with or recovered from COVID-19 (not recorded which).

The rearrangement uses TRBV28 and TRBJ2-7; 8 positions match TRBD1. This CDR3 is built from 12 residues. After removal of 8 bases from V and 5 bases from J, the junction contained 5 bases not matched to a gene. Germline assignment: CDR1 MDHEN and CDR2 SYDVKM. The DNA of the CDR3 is TGTGCCAGCCGCAGGGGGCGGAACGAGCAGTACTTC. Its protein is CASRRGRNEQYF.

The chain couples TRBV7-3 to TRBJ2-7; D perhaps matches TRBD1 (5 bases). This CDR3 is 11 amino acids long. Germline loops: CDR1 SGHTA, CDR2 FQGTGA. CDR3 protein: CASSLMVQGQV. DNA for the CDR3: TGTGCCAGCAGCTTAATGGTGCAGGGCCAGGTC.

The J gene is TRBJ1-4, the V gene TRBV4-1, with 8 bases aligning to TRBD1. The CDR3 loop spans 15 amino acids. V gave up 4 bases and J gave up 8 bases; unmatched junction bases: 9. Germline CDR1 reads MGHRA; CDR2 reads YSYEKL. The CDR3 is CASSPFGQGKEKLFF. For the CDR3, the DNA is TGCGCCAGCAGCCCCTTCGGACAGGGAAAAGAAAAACTGTTTTTT.

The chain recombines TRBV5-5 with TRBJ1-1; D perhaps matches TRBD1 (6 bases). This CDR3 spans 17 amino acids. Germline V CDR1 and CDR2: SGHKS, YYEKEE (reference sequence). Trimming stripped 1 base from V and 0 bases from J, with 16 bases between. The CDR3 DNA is TGTGCCAGCAGCTTGAAAGGGGGAACAGTCATGAACACTGAAGCTTTCTTT. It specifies CASSLKGGTVMNTEAFF.

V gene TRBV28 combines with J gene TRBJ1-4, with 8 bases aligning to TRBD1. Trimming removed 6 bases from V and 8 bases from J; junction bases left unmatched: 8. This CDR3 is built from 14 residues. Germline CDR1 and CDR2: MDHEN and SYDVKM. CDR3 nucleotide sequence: TGTGCCAGCAGCTCGACAGGGGAAGGGGAAAAACTGTTTTTT. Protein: CASSSTGEGEKLFF. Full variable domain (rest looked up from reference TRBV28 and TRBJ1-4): DVKVTQSSRYLVKRTGEKVFLECVQDMDHENMFWYRQDPGLGLRLIYFSYDVKMKEKGDIPEGYSVSREKKERFSLILESASTNQTSMYLCASSSTGEGEKLFFGSGTQLSVL.

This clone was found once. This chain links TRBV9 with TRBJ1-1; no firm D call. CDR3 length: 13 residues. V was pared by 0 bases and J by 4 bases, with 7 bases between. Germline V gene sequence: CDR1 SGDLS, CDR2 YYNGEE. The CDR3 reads CASSVGPGTEAFF. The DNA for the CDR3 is TGTGCCAGCAGCGTAGGCCCGGGCACTGAAGCTTTCTTT.

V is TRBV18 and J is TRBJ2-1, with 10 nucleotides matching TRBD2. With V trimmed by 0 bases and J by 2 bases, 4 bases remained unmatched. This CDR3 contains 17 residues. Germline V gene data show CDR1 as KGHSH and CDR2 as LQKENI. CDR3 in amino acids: CASSPPISGRAYNEQFF. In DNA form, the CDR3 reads TGTGCCAGCTCACCACCGATCAGCGGGAGGGCCTACAATGAGCAGTTCTTC.

CDR3 sequence (DNA): TGTGCCAGCAGCTTCGAGAGGAGGTACGAGCAGTACTTC. This codes for CASSFERRYEQYF. The rearrangement links TRBV7-8 to TRBJ2-7; possibly TRBD2 for D (5 bases). The CDR3 totals 13 residues. Germline CDR1 and CDR2: SGHVS and FQNEAQ. Trimming left V 3 bases short and J 4 bases short, with 10 bases between.

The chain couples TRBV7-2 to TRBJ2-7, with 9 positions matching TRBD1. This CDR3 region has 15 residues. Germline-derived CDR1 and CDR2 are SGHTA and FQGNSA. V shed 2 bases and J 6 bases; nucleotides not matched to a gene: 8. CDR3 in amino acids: CASSLPPGQGFEQYF. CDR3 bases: TGTGCCAGCAGCTTACCCCCGGGACAGGGTTTCGAGCAGTACTTC.

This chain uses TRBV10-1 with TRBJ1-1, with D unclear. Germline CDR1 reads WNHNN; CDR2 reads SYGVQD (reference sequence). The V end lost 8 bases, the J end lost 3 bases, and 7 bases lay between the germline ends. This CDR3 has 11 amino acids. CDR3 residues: CASPVDTEAFF. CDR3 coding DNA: TGCGCCAGCCCTGTTGACACTGAAGCTTTCTTT.

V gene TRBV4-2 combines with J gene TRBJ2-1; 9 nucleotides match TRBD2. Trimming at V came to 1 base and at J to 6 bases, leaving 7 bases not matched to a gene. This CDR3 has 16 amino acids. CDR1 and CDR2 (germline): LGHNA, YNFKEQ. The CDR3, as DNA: TGTGCCAGCAGCCAAGGTCGGCTAGCGGGGATCAATGAGCAGTTCTTC. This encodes CASSQGRLAGINEQFF.

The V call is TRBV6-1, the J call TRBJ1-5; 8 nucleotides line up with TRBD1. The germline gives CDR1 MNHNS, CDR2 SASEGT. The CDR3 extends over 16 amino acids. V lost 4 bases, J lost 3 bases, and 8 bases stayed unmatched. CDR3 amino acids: CASSVVTGDNNQPQHF. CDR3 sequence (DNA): TGTGCCAGCAGTGTTGTGACAGGGGATAACAATCAGCCCCAGCATTTT.

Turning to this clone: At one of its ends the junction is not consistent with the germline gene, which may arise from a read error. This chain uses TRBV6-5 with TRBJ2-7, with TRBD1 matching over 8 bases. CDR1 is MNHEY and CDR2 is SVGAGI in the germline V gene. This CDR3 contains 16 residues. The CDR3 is CASSYSKGQVSYEQYF. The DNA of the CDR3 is TGTGCTAGCAGTTACTCCAAGGGACAGGTCTCCTACGAGCAGTACTTC.

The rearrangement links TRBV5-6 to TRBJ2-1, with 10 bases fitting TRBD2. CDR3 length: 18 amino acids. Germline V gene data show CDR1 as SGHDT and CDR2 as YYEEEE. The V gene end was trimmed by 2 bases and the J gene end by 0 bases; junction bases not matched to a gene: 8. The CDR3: CASSFTTSGFSSYNEQFF. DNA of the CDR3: TGTGCCAGCAGCTTCACGACTAGCGGGTTTAGCTCCTACAATGAGCAGTTCTTC.

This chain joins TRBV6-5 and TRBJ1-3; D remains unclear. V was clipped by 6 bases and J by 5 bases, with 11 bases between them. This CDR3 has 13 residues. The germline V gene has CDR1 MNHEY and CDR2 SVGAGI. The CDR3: CASRGRDRNTIYF. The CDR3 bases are TGTGCCAGCAGGGGTCGGGATAGAAACACCATATATTTT.